These 30 T cell receptor beta chains came from one sample sequenced in a study of cytomegalovirus exposure and HLA in healthy donors. Vbeta (60) and Jbeta (13) primers were used in the PCR. Sequencing was performed with immunoSEQ multiplex PCR; in TCRdb, only in-frame clones are kept and a portion is missing. The top ten hold about 14% of the sample, which has 100,000 to 140,000 clones, under 80% seen once. Sequencing used PBMCs. The source of these receptors is a woman in her 40s in good health and CMV-seropositive.

This chain uses TRBV19 with TRBJ1-3; 10 nucleotides agree with TRBD1. Germline V lookup: CDR1 LNHDA, CDR2 SQIVND (reference sequence). This CDR3 is 15 amino acids long. V shed 5 bases, J shed 4 bases, and the junction held 5 bases outside the gene matches. The CDR3 reads CASSDRGLLGNTIYF. CDR3 DNA sequence: TGTGCCAGTAGTGACAGGGGGCTTTTGGGAAACACCATATATTTT.

This clone has just one count. The chain recombines TRBV30 with TRBJ1-1; D not certain. Trimming pared 4 bases from V and 7 bases from J, leaving 16 bases between. CDR3 length: 13 residues. Germline V gene sequence: CDR1 GTSNPN, CDR2 SVGIG (reference sequence). CDR3 in DNA: TGTGCCTGGATTCAGGATCGGTTTGGTGAAGCTTTCTTT. Protein sequence: CAWIQDRFGEAFF. Using reference TRBV30 and TRBJ1-1 for the parts outside the CDR3, the full variable domain is SQTIHQWPATLVQPVGSPLSLECTVEGTSNPNLYWYRQAAGRGLQLLFYSVGIGQISSEVPQNLSASRPQDRQFILSSKKLLLSDSGFYLCAWIQDRFGEAFFGQGTRLTVV.

This chain uses TRBV5-5 with TRBJ1-1; D remains ambiguous. The V end was cut by 0 bases, the J end by 5 bases, with 5 bases between. The CDR3 runs to 12 residues. Germline lookup yields CDR1 SGHKS and CDR2 YYEKEE (reference sequence). The CDR3 protein is CASSLGATEAFF. Here the CDR3 DNA reads TGTGCCAGCAGCTTGGGGGCGACTGAAGCTTTCTTT.

This clone was recorded a few times. This chain connects TRBV9 to TRBJ1-4; D gene uncertain. The CDR3 extends over 15 amino acids. Germline CDR1 is SGDLS and CDR2 is YYNGEE. V was shortened by 0 bases and J by 6 bases, with 12 bases between the two germline ends. The CDR3 DNA reads as TGTGCCAGCAGCGTAGGTGGTCCAGTTGATGAAAAACTGTTTTTT. Its translation is CASSVGGPVDEKLFF. Filled out from reference TRBV9 and TRBJ1-4, the complete variable domain reads DSGVTQTPKHLITATGQRVTLRCSPRSGDLSVYWYQQSLDQGLQFLIQYYNGEERAKGNILERFSAQQFPDLHSELNLSSLELGDSALYFCASSVGGPVDEKLFFGSGTQLSVL.

The chain joins TRBV5-1 to TRBJ2-7, with 8 nucleotides matching TRBD2. This CDR3 spans 16 amino acids. Trimming cost V 0 bases and J 0 bases; bases outside gene matches: 5. Germline loops: CDR1 SGHRS, CDR2 YFSETQ. In DNA, the CDR3 is TGCGCCAGCAGCTTGGGTAGCGGGGCCAGCTCCTACGAGCAGTACTTC. Protein: CASSLGSGASSYEQYF.

This rearrangement joins TRBV6-5 to TRBJ2-4, with D unclear. The germline CDR1 and CDR2 sequences are MNHEY and SVGAGI. The CDR3 sequence is 13 residues long. The V end lost 5 bases, the J end lost 3 bases, and 8 bases lay between the germline ends. The CDR3 sequence: CASSTRFKNIQYF. CDR3 in DNA: TGTGCCAGCAGTACCAGGTTCAAAAACATTCAGTACTTC.

The chain has TRBV10-3 and TRBJ1-4; D ambiguous. The CDR3 spans 13 residues. Trimming pared 4 bases from V and 8 bases from J, leaving 11 bases between. Germline loops: CDR1 ENHRY, CDR2 SYGVKD. The CDR3 is CAISGRRGEKLFF. The CDR3 bases are TGTGCCATCAGTGGTCGAAGAGGCGAAAAACTGTTTTTT.

V is TRBV10-1 and J is TRBJ2-1; 7 bases line up with TRBD2. CDR1 is WNHNN and CDR2 is SYGVQD in the germline V gene (reference sequence). The length of the CDR3 is 15 residues. The V gene end was trimmed by 3 bases and the J gene end by 5 bases; junction bases not matched to a gene: 7. The CDR3 DNA is TGCGCCAGCAGTGACGGGGGGACGGGGCACAATGAGCAGTTCTTC. Translation: CASSDGGTGHNEQFF.

J is TRBJ2-3 and V is TRBV27, with D possibly being TRBD2 (5 bases). With 3 bases removed from V and 2 bases from J, the gap between germline ends came to 12 bases. This CDR3 is 15 amino acids long. Germline CDR1 is MNHEY and CDR2 is SMNVEV (reference sequence). The CDR3 region has the DNA TGTGCCAGCAGTTTCGATGGGAGCACCACAGATACGCAGTATTTT. Translated: CASSFDGSTTDTQYF.

A few counts support this clone. This chain connects TRBV19 to TRBJ1-4; TRBD1 might be the D (5 bases). V lost 6 bases to trimming and J lost 0 bases, with 11 bases between them. Germline lookup yields CDR1 LNHDA and CDR2 SQIVND (reference sequence). The length of the CDR3 is 15 residues. CDR3: CASRHRSATNEKLFF. The CDR3 nucleotides are TGTGCCAGTAGGCACAGGTCTGCAACTAATGAAAAACTGTTTTTT.

This clone was recorded a few times. CDR3 in amino acids: CASGVGTALYEQYF. The DNA for the CDR3 is TGCGCCAGCGGTGTCGGGACAGCCCTATACGAGCAGTACTTC. This chain uses TRBV5-1 with TRBJ2-7; 7 bases are shared with TRBD1. This CDR3 has 14 residues. Germline values: CDR1 SGHRS, CDR2 YFSETQ. After removal of 7 bases from V and 4 bases from J, the junction contained 11 bases not matched to a gene.

This chain uses TRBV30 with TRBJ1-4; D not certain. Trimming pared 3 bases from V and 7 bases from J, leaving 9 bases between. CDR1 GTSNPN and CDR2 SVGIG come from the germline V gene (reference sequence). This CDR3 region has 12 residues. CDR3 nucleotide sequence: TGTGCCTGGAGGGAGGGTGGTGAAAAACTGTTTTTT. This sequence encodes CAWREGGEKLFF. Complete variable domain (other parts from reference TRBV30 and TRBJ1-4): SQTIHQWPATLVQPVGSPLSLECTVEGTSNPNLYWYRQAAGRGLQLLFYSVGIGQISSEVPQNLSASRPQDRQFILSSKKLLLSDSGFYLCAWREGGEKLFFGSGTQLSVL.

This chain uses TRBV25-1 with TRBJ2-7; a possible D gene is TRBD1 (7 bases). In germline, CDR1 is MGHDK, CDR2 SYGVNS. V lost 0 bases, J lost 1 base, and 19 bases lay in between. This CDR3 region has 18 residues. In DNA, the CDR3 is TGTGCCAGCAGTGAATATCGTAGGCGGAGGGGGCGATCCTACGAGCAGTACTTC. Protein: CASSEYRRRRGRSYEQYF.

The chain uses TRBV7-2 and TRBJ2-5; no clear D. The CDR3 is 13 residues long. The V end lost 0 bases, the J end lost 2 bases, and 4 bases lay between the germline ends. Germline V gives CDR1 SGHTA, CDR2 FQGNSA. The CDR3: CASSLAAQETQYF. The CDR3 DNA reads as TGTGCCAGCAGCTTAGCAGCACAAGAGACCCAGTACTTC.

The V gene is TRBV12-5, the J gene TRBJ1-6; 7 positions agree with TRBD1. The CDR3 covers 14 residues. Trimming took 4 bases from V and 9 from J; bases not matched to a gene: 6. From germline, CDR1 is LGHNT and CDR2 FRNRAP. This chain's CDR3 is CASGSGDRISPLHF. CDR3 coding DNA: TGTGCTAGTGGTTCAGGGGACAGAATTTCACCCCTCCACTTT.

The chain has TRBV5-4 and TRBJ2-1, with unresolved D. CDR3 length equals 15 residues. Germline values: CDR1 SGHNT, CDR2 YYREEE (reference sequence). The V gene lost 2 bases and the J gene lost 2 bases, with 11 bases spanning the gap. CDR3 residues: CASSLGTDPYNEQFF. The DNA of the CDR3 is TGTGCCAGCAGCTTAGGTACAGACCCCTACAATGAGCAGTTCTTC.

The chain links TRBV6-1 to TRBJ1-2; D call uncertain. Germline V gene sequence: CDR1 MNHNS, CDR2 SASEGT. V dropped 6 bases and J dropped 5 bases, with 16 bases sitting between them. The CDR3 totals 14 residues. As DNA, the CDR3 is TGTGCCAGCAGGAGGATCGGATTGGATTATGGCTACACCTTC. Its protein is CASRRIGLDYGYTF.

The rearrangement uses TRBV6-1 and TRBJ2-7; TRBD1 aligns across 7 bases. The CDR3 is made up of 14 amino acids. J was trimmed by 4 bases and V by 2 bases; bases with no gene match: 5. Germline V CDR1 and CDR2: MNHNS, SASEGT. CDR3 region: CASSEHPDRYEQYF. CDR3 DNA: TGTGCCAGCAGTGAACATCCGGACAGGTACGAGCAGTACTTC.

There are a few counts of this clone. The chain couples TRBV5-1 to TRBJ1-1; D remains ambiguous. V lost 5 bases, J lost 5 bases, and 13 bases lay in between. The CDR3 is 13 amino acids. Germline-derived CDR1 and CDR2 are SGHRS and YFSETQ. CDR3 sequence: CASRSPSVTEAFF. CDR3 bases: TGCGCCAGCAGGTCCCCCTCGGTAACTGAAGCTTTCTTT.

This clone was seen only a few times. This sequence joins TRBV5-1 and TRBJ1-3; 7 bases map to TRBD1. The CDR3 consists of 15 residues. J lost 2 bases, V lost 0 bases, and 2 bases had no gene match. Germline assignment: CDR1 SGHRS and CDR2 YFSETQ. The CDR3 sequence: CASSLGQGAGNTIYF. The CDR3 DNA is TGCGCCAGCAGCTTGGGACAGGGTGCTGGAAACACCATATATTTT. Complete variable domain (other parts from reference TRBV5-1 and TRBJ1-3): KAGVTQTPRYLIKTRGQQVTLSCSPISGHRSVSWYQQTPGQGLQFLFEYFSETQRNKGNFPGRFSGRQFSNSRSEMNVSTLELGDSALYLCASSLGQGAGNTIYFGEGSWLTVV.

The genes are TRBV10-3 and TRBJ2-6; 8 bases line up with TRBD2. Trimming at V came to 3 bases and at J to 4 bases, leaving 8 bases not matched to a gene. The CDR3 length is 17 residues. Looked up from germline, CDR1 is ENHRY and CDR2 is SYGVKD. The CDR3, as DNA: TGTGCCATCAGTGAAAGGCGGGGGGCGGGCGGGGCCAACGTCCTGACTTTC. This gives the protein CAISERRGAGGANVLTF.

The CDR3 sequence is CASSPPGSLRTEAFF. The CDR3 DNA follows: TGTGCCAGCTCACCCCCAGGCAGTCTTAGGACTGAAGCTTTCTTT. This sequence joins TRBV18 and TRBJ1-1; no reliable D call. Trimming took off 3 bases at V and 5 bases at J, with 16 bases between the two ends. CDR3 length: 15 residues. CDR1 is KGHSH and CDR2 is LQKENI in the germline V gene.

The chain recombines TRBV6-5 with TRBJ1-2; 10 bases map to TRBD1. Looked up from germline, CDR1 is MNHEY and CDR2 is SVGAGI. The CDR3 consists of 15 residues. V was pared by 4 bases and J by 8 bases, with 10 bases of the junction left unmatched. CDR3 in DNA: TGTGCCAGCAGTTTATCCGGGACAGGGGAATGGGGCTACACCTTC. This translates into CASSLSGTGEWGYTF.

The chain joins TRBV6-1 to TRBJ1-6; tentative D call: TRBD1 (5 bases). Trimming removed 5 bases from V and 5 bases from J, with 13 bases in between. This CDR3 is 15 amino acids long. Germline V lookup: CDR1 MNHNS, CDR2 SASEGT. The CDR3 is CASSPRGGDNSPLHF. The DNA for the CDR3 is TGTGCCAGCAGTCCTCGGGGGGGGGATAATTCACCCCTCCACTTT.

V is TRBV20-1 and J is TRBJ2-7, with D perhaps TRBD2 (5 bases). The germline V and J ends were trimmed by 3 bases and 6 bases, with 9 bases remaining between them. The CDR3 sequence is 11 residues long. Germline V gives CDR1 DFQATT, CDR2 SNEGSKA (reference sequence). The CDR3 region is CSASQSGEQYF. The CDR3 nucleotides read TGCAGTGCTAGTCAGAGCGGCGAGCAGTACTTC.

The V call is TRBV6-5, the J call TRBJ2-7; no definite D call. Germline CDR1 is MNHEY and CDR2 is SVGAGI. The CDR3 totals 11 residues. V lost 5 bases and J 6 bases, leaving 8 bases between the germline ends. The CDR3 sequence: CASSSIGEQYF. CDR3 coding DNA: TGTGCCAGCAGTAGCATCGGCGAGCAGTACTTC.

The chain employs TRBV28 and TRBJ1-1; no definite D call. The CDR3 extends over 13 amino acids. CDR1 MDHEN and CDR2 SYDVKM come from the germline V gene. Trimming cost V 10 bases and J 1 base, with 13 bases left between them. CDR3 sequence: CAIRPTGNTEAFF. CDR3 coding DNA: TGTGCCATCCGGCCCACGGGGAACACTGAAGCTTTCTTT. The variable domain in full, with the rest retrieved from reference TRBV28 and TRBJ1-1, is DVKVTQSSRYLVKRTGEKVFLECVQDMDHENMFWYRQDPGLGLRLIYFSYDVKMKEKGDIPEGYSVSREKKERFSLILESASTNQTSMYLCAIRPTGNTEAFFGQGTRLTVV.

This sequence joins TRBV7-2 and TRBJ1-2; 8 bases are a match to TRBD1. The germline V gene has CDR1 SGHTA and CDR2 FQGNSA. The junction had 14 bases not matched to a gene; V was cut back by 7 bases and J by 4 bases. The CDR3 consists of 16 residues. CDR3 DNA: TGTGCCAGCACCCCAGGCGGGGGACAGGCGATCTATGGCTACACCTTC. Translating it yields CASTPGGGQAIYGYTF. The variable domain in full, completed from reference TRBV7-2 and TRBJ1-2, reads GAGVSQSPSNKVTEKGKDVELRCDPISGHTALYWYRQSLGQGLEFLIYFQGNSAPDKSGLPSDRFSAERTGGSVSTLTIQRTQQEDSAVYLCASTPGGGQAIYGYTFGSGTRLTVV.

This clone occurred once. This chain joins TRBV5-6 and TRBJ2-3, with 7 bases identical to TRBD1. There are 15 residues in the CDR3. Germline V CDR1 and CDR2: SGHDT, YYEEEE. Trimming removed 5 bases from V and 5 bases from J; junction bases left unmatched: 11. In nucleotides, the CDR3 is TGTGCCAGCAGTCACGACAGGGCCCGCGGAGATACGCAGTATTTT. Its translation is CASSHDRARGDTQYF.

The table lists this clone with a few counts. V is TRBV2 and J is TRBJ2-5, with D perhaps TRBD2 (7 bases). CDR1 SNHLY and CDR2 FYNNEI come from the germline V gene. The ends were cut back, 4 bases at V and 0 bases at J, with 12 bases in the middle. There are 15 residues in the CDR3. CDR3 nucleotides: TGTGCCAGCAGTGTAGGGGGGGGGTACCAAGAGACCCAGTACTTC. Residues: CASSVGGGYQETQYF.